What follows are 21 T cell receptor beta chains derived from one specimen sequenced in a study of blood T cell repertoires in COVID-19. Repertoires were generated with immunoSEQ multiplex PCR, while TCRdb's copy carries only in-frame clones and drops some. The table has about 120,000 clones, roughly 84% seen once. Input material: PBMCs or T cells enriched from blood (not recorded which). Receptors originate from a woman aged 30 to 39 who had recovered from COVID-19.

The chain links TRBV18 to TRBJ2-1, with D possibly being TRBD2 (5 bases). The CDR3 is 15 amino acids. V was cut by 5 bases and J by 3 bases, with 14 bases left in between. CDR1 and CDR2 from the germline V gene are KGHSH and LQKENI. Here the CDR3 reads CASSLRGNRYNEQFF. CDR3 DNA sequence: TGTGCCAGCTCATTAAGAGGGAACCGCTACAATGAGCAGTTCTTC.

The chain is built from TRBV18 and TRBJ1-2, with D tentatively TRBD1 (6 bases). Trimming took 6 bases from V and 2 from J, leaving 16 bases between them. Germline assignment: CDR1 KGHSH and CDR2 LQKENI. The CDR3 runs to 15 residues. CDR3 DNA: TGTGCCAGCTCGCGAGACCAGGGGTCCAACTATGGCTACACCTTC. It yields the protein CASSRDQGSNYGYTF.

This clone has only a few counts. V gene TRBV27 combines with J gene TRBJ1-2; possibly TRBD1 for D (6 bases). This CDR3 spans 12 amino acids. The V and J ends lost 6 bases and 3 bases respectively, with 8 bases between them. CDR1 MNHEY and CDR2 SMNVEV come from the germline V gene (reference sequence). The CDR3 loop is CASRYRDYGYTF. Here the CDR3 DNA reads TGTGCCAGCAGATACAGGGACTATGGCTACACCTTC.

The CDR3 DNA follows: TGTGCCACCAGTGACCGGGCTAGCGGGAGGACCGGGGAGCTGTTTTTT. Its protein product is CATSDRASGRTGELFF. This chain joins TRBV24-1 and TRBJ2-2; 11 bases map to TRBD2. Germline CDR1 KGHDR, CDR2 SFDVKD. CDR3 length: 16 residues. Losses at the gene ends were 4 bases for V and 5 bases for J; bases not matched to a gene: 5.

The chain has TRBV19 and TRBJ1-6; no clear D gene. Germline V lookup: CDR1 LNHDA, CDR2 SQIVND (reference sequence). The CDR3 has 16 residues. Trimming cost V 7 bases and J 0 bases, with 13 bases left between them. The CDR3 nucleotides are TGTGCCAGTACAAGTGGCTCTAGCTCCTATAATTCACCCCTCCACTTT. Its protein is CASTSGSSSYNSPLHF.

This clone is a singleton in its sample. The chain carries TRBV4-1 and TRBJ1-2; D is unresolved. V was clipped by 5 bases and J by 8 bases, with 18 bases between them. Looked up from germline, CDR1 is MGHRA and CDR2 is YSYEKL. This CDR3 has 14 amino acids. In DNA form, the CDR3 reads TGCGCCAGCAGCGAATGGACTTTCCCCGGGGGCTACACCTTC. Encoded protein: CASSEWTFPGGYTF.

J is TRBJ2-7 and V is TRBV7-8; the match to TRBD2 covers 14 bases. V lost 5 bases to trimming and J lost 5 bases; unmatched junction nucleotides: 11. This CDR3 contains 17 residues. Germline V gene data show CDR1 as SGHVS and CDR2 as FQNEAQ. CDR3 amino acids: CASSKLRTSGRKNEQYF. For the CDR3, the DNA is TGTGCCAGCAGCAAGCTGAGGACTAGCGGGAGGAAAAACGAGCAGTACTTC.

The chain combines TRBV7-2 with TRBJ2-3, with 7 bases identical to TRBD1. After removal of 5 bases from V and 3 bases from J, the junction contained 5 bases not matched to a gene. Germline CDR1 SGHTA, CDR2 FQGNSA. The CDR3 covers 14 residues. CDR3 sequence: CASSPRQGTDTQYF. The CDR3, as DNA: TGTGCCAGCAGCCCGCGACAGGGTACAGATACGCAGTATTTT.

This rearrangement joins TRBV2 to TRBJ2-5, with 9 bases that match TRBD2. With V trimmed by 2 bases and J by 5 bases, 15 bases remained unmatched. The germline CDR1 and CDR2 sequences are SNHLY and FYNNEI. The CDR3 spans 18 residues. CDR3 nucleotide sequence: TGTGCCAGCAGTGAAAGGCTGGATCTAGCGGGATCGGTCGAGACCCAGTACTTC. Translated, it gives CASSERLDLAGSVETQYF.

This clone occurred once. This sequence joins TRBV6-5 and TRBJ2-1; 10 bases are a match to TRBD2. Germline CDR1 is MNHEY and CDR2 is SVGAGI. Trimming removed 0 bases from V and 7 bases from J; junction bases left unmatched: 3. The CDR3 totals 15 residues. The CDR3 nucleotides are TGTGCCAGCAGTTACTCGGCTAGCGGGAGTAATGAGCAGTTCTTC. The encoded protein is CASSYSASGSNEQFF.

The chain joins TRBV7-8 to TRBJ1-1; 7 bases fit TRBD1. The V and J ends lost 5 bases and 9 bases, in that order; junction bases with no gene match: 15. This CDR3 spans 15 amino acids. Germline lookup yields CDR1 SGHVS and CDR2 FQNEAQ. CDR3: CASSPNTIRQGQAFF. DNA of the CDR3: TGTGCCAGCAGCCCAAACACGATAAGACAGGGACAAGCTTTCTTT. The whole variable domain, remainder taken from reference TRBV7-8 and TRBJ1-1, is GAGVSQSPRYKVAKRGQDVALRCDPISGHVSLFWYQQALGQGPEFLTYFQNEAQLDKSGLPSDRFFAERPEGSVSTLKIQRTQQEDSAVYLCASSPNTIRQGQAFFGQGTRLTVV.

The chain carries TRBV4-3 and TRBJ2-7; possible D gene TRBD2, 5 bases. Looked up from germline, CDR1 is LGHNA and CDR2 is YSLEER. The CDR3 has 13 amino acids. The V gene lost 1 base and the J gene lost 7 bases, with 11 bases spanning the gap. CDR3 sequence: CASSQVPGGEQYF. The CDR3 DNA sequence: TGCGCCAGCAGCCAAGTCCCAGGCGGGGAGCAGTACTTC.

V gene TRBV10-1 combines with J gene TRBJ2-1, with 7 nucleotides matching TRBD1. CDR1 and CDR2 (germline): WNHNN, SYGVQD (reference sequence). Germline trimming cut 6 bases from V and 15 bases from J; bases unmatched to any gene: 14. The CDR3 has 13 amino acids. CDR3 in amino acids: CASRDRDFCSGFF. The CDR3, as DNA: TGCGCCAGCAGAGACAGGGATTTTTGTTCGGGGTTCTTC.

The CDR3 DNA reads TGTGCCAGCAGTACAGGGATTCGCACAGATACGCAGTATTTT. Translation gives CASSTGIRTDTQYF. The chain has TRBV27 and TRBJ2-3, with a weak D call TRBD1 (6 bases). Trimming cost V 5 bases and J 1 base, with 10 bases left between them. The CDR3 is made up of 14 amino acids. CDR1 and CDR2 (germline): MNHEY, SMNVEV (reference sequence).

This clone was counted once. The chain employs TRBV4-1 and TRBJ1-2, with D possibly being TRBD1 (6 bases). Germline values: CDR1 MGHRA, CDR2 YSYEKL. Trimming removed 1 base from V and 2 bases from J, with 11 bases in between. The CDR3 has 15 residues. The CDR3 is CASSQGWGQNYGYTF. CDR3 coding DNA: TGCGCCAGCAGCCAAGGGTGGGGGCAGAACTATGGCTACACCTTC.

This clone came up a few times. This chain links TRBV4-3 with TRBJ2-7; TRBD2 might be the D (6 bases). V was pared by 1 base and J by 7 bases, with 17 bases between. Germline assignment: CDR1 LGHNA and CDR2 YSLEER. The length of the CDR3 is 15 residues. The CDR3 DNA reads TGCGCCAGCAGCCAAGTCGCACTAGCTACGGGGGAGCAGTACTTC. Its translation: CASSQVALATGEQYF.

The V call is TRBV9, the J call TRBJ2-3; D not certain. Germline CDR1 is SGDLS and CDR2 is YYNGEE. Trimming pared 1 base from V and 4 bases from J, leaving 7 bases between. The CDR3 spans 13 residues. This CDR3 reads CASSVSRADTQYF. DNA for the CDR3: TGTGCCAGCAGCGTATCCCGGGCAGATACGCAGTATTTT.

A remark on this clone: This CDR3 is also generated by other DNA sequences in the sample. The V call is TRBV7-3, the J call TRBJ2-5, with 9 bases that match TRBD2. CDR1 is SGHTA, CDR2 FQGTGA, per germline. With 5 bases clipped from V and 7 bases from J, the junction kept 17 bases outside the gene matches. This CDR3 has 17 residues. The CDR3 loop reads CASSQGGGLAGLGTQYF. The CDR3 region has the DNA TGTGCCAGCAGCCAAGGGGGGGGGCTAGCGGGACTGGGGACCCAGTACTTC.

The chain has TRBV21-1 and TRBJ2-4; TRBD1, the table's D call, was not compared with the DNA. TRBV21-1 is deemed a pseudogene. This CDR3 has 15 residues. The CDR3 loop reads CASSTQGVAKNIQYF. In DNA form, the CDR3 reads TGTGCCAGCAGCACCCAGGGGGTAGCCAAAAACATTCAGTACTTC.

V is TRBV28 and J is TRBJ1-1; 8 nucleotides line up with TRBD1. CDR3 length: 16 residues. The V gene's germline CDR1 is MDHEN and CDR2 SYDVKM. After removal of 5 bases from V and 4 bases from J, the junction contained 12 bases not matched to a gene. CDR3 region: CASSRPGTGSATEAFF. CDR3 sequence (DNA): TGTGCCAGCAGTCGCCCCGGGACAGGTTCGGCCACTGAAGCTTTCTTT. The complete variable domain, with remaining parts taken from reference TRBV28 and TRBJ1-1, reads DVKVTQSSRYLVKRTGEKVFLECVQDMDHENMFWYRQDPGLGLRLIYFSYDVKMKEKGDIPEGYSVSREKKERFSLILESASTNQTSMYLCASSRPGTGSATEAFFGQGTRLTVV.

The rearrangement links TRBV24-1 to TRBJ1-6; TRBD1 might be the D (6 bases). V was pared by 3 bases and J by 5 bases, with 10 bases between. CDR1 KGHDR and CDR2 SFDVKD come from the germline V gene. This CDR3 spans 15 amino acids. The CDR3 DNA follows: TGTGCCACCAGTGATGGGGGACACCATAATTCACCCCTCCACTTT. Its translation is CATSDGGHHNSPLHF.